This T cell receptor (beta chain) appears in the sequencing data of a study of human T cells and chemical hapten exposure. On this clonotype itself: Being one base from a much bigger clone, this may be a read error.

Each CDR3 protein gets one entry after TCRdb re-called the RACE reads with MiXCR. Of about 81,000 distinct CDR3 sequences detected, around 7.8% appear once; the ten largest clones hold under 2%. Germline V lookup: CDR1 SGHRS, CDR2 YFSETQ. The length of the CDR3 is 13 residues. V was pared by 1 base and J by 3 bases, with 7 bases between. The time point is: patch test 1, 2 weeks after DPC sensitization. Indicated treatment: therapeutic diphenylcyclopropenone sensitization with weekly scalp DPC. The sample consisted of whole blood, taken in connection with sensitization to the hapten diphenylcyclopropenone (DPC). V is TRBV5-1 and J is TRBJ1-1; D perhaps matches TRBD1 (5 bases). The TCR was taken from a woman in her twenties or thirties with alopecia areata. Some clones in this sample may be carry-over from other donors' samples. The CDR3 sequence is CASSLQGDTEAFF. CDR3 bases: TGCGCCAGCAGCTTGCAGGGAGACACTGAAGCTTTCTTT.